The next 28 T cell receptor beta chains were all read from a single sample in a study of T cells in Graves' hyperthyroidism and ophthalmopathy. Amplified regions were TCR beta CDR3 sequences from RNA transcripts. The TCR CDR3 was amplified in a first-round RT-PCR using the HTBI primer set. TCRdb reprocessed the multiplex PCR reads with MiXCR, giving one entry per CDR3 protein. In the table there are about 360,000 distinct CDR3 sequences, more than 15% of which are singletons. Sequencing was done on a sample of blood. These receptors were taken from a woman aged 18-30 years with Graves' hyperthyroidism that later progressed to Graves' ophthalmopathy.

This clonotype was recorded many times. The V call is TRBV18, the J call TRBJ1-1; the D is unclear. With 4 bases removed from V and 1 base from J, the gap between germline ends came to 7 bases. Germline lookup yields CDR1 KGHSH and CDR2 LQKENI. The CDR3 is 13 amino acids. This chain's CDR3 is CASSLNKNTEAFF. The DNA of the CDR3 is TGTGCCAGCTCACTTAATAAGAACACTGAAGCTTTCTTT.

This clonotype was counted ten times or more. This chain connects TRBV6-5 to TRBJ2-7; 9 nucleotides agree with TRBD2. After removal of 0 bases from V and 2 bases from J, the junction contained 2 bases not matched to a gene. Germline V gene data show CDR1 as MNHEY and CDR2 as SVGAGI. There are 15 residues in the CDR3. DNA for the CDR3: TGTGCCAGCAGTTACTCGTCTAGCGGGGCCTACGAGCAGTACTTC. This codes for CASSYSSSGAYEQYF.

This clonotype was observed at least ten times. This sequence joins TRBV2 and TRBJ1-1; D perhaps matches TRBD1 (6 bases). The germline gives CDR1 SNHLY, CDR2 FYNNEI. The length of the CDR3 is 14 residues. Trimming pared 2 bases from V and 4 bases from J, leaving 11 bases between. This chain's CDR3 is CASSEIRGGTEAFF. In DNA form, the CDR3 reads TGTGCCAGCAGTGAAATCCGAGGGGGCACTGAAGCTTTCTTT.

In this sample, this clonotype turned up a few times. The chain links TRBV5-1 to TRBJ2-2; D uncertain. Germline CDR1 and CDR2: SGHRS and YFSETQ. This CDR3 is built from 14 residues. V lost 5 bases and J 6 bases, leaving 14 bases between the germline ends. The CDR3 region is CASSLDAGPGELFF. Here the CDR3 DNA reads TGCGCCAGCAGTCTGGACGCCGGCCCCGGGGAGCTGTTTTTT.

This clonotype appeared a single time. V gene TRBV5-4 combines with J gene TRBJ1-4, with TRBD1 matching over 7 bases. The CDR3 has 16 residues. With 4 bases clipped from V and 0 bases from J, the junction kept 6 bases outside the gene matches. CDR1 and CDR2 (germline): SGHNT, YYREEE (reference sequence). CDR3 protein: CASSHGQAPTNEKLFF. The DNA for the CDR3 is TGTGCCAGCAGCCACGGACAGGCCCCAACTAATGAAAAACTGTTTTTT.

This clonotype is a singleton in its sample. The V gene is TRBV20-1, the J gene TRBJ2-7; 7 bases agree with TRBD2. V lost 3 bases and J lost 6; bases outside the gene matches: 5. The germline V gene encodes CDR1 DFQATT and CDR2 SNEGSKA (reference sequence). The CDR3 is 12 residues long. The CDR3 nucleotides are TGCAGTGCTAGCCGTCTAGCGGTCGAGCAGTACTTC. This encodes CSASRLAVEQYF.

This clonotype was observed at least ten times. V and J are TRBV2 and TRBJ2-7; the D gene is possibly TRBD2 (6 bases). With 7 bases removed from V and 4 bases from J, the gap between germline ends came to 14 bases. The V gene's germline CDR1 is SNHLY and CDR2 FYNNEI. The length of the CDR3 is 13 residues. The CDR3 sequence is CASKRVWSYEQYF. Written as DNA, the CDR3 is TGTGCCAGCAAGCGGGTTTGGTCTTACGAGCAGTACTTC.

This clonotype was seen only a few times. This sequence joins TRBV27 and TRBJ2-7; D is uncertain. The germline gives CDR1 MNHEY, CDR2 SMNVEV (reference sequence). Trimming took off 5 bases at V and 0 bases at J, with 5 bases between the two ends. CDR3 size: 12 residues. CDR3 region: CASSKYSYEQYF. CDR3 in DNA: TGTGCCAGCAGTAAGTACTCCTACGAGCAGTACTTC.

The chain has TRBV4-2 and TRBJ2-2; tentative D call: TRBD1 (6 bases). Trimming cost V 3 bases and J 5 bases, with 10 bases left between them. Germline V CDR1 and CDR2: LGHNA, YNFKEQ. This CDR3 contains 14 residues. This CDR3 is CASSHQGNTGELFF. For the CDR3, the DNA is TGTGCCAGCAGCCATCAGGGGAATACCGGGGAGCTGTTTTTT.

The table lists this clonotype with a few counts. The chain combines TRBV27 with TRBJ2-7; D is unclear. Germline CDR1 and CDR2: MNHEY and SMNVEV (reference sequence). This CDR3 is 13 amino acids long. V dropped 2 bases and J dropped 3 bases, with 8 bases sitting between them. CDR3 in amino acids: CASSLNPNYEQYF. CDR3 in DNA: TGTGCCAGCAGTTTAAACCCCAACTACGAGCAGTACTTC.

This clonotype was picked up many times. The chain carries TRBV30 and TRBJ1-1; D may be TRBD1 (6 bases). The germline gives CDR1 GTSNPN, CDR2 SVGIG (reference sequence). Trimming took 0 bases from V and 3 from J, leaving 14 bases between them. This CDR3 comprises 15 residues. The CDR3 sequence: CAWSVTQGSYTEAFF. The CDR3 DNA reads as TGTGCCTGGAGTGTAACCCAGGGGTCCTACACTGAAGCTTTCTTT.

This clonotype was detected only a few times. V is TRBV9 and J is TRBJ2-7; 7 bases fit TRBD1. V gave up 4 bases and J gave up 1 base; unmatched junction bases: 8. In germline, CDR1 is SGDLS, CDR2 YYNGEE. This CDR3 is built from 15 residues. CDR3 sequence (DNA): TGTGCCAGCAGCCCTACCGGGACAGAGTCCTACGAGCAGTACTTC. Amino acid sequence: CASSPTGTESYEQYF.

This clonotype was counted between two and nine times. The chain recombines TRBV28 with TRBJ2-3, with D perhaps given as TRBD1 or TRBD2 (5 bases each). V gave up 6 bases and J gave up 1 base, with 14 bases separating them. Germline CDR1 MDHEN, CDR2 SYDVKM. This CDR3 spans 15 amino acids. CDR3: CASRFGTVGTDTQYF. The CDR3 bases are TGTGCCAGCAGATTTGGGACGGTGGGCACAGATACGCAGTATTTT. The full variable domain, in which reference TRBV28 and TRBJ2-3 provide the parts outside the CDR3, is DVKVTQSSRYLVKRTGEKVFLECVQDMDHENMFWYRQDPGLGLRLIYFSYDVKMKEKGDIPEGYSVSREKKERFSLILESASTNQTSMYLCASRFGTVGTDTQYFGPGTRLTVL.

In this sample, this clonotype turned up many times. V usage is TRBV6-5 and J usage is TRBJ2-7; either TRBD1 or TRBD2 may fit D (6 bases each). The CDR3 runs 14 residues. The germline CDR1 and CDR2 sequences are MNHEY and SVGAGI. The germline V and J ends were trimmed by 2 bases and 3 bases, with 11 bases remaining between them. The CDR3 protein is CASSYKGGVYEQYF. DNA for the CDR3: TGTGCCAGCAGTTACAAGGGGGGAGTCTACGAGCAGTACTTC.

This chain links TRBV7-3 with TRBJ2-1; tentatively, D is TRBD1 (6 bases). Germline assignment: CDR1 SGHTA and CDR2 FQGTGA. This CDR3 has 18 amino acids. V was pared by 5 bases and J by 2 bases, with 22 bases between. The CDR3 region is CASSPSSIIGGAYNEQFF. The CDR3 bases are TGTGCCAGCAGCCCCTCCTCTATTATTGGGGGCGCCTACAATGAGCAGTTCTTC. The full variable domain, in which reference TRBV7-3 and TRBJ2-1 provide the parts outside the CDR3, is GAGVSQTPSNKVTEKGKYVELRCDPISGHTALYWYRQSLGQGPEFLIYFQGTGAADDSGLPNDRFFAVRPEGSVSTLKIQRTERGDSAVYLCASSPSSIIGGAYNEQFFGPGTRLTVL.

The V call is TRBV2, the J call TRBJ2-1; 10 positions agree with TRBD2. This CDR3 is 16 amino acids long. Germline-derived CDR1 and CDR2 are SNHLY and FYNNEI. V gave up 6 bases and J gave up 4 bases; unmatched junction bases: 9. CDR3 sequence: CASSGRLAGVYNEQFF. The CDR3 DNA follows: TGTGCCAGCAGCGGTAGACTAGCGGGCGTTTACAATGAGCAGTTCTTC.

There are a few counts of this clonotype. This chain connects TRBV11-1 to TRBJ2-1, with a tentative D call TRBD2 (5 bases). Looked up from germline, CDR1 is SGHAT and CDR2 is FQDESV (reference sequence). This CDR3 spans 15 amino acids. The germline V and J ends were trimmed by 6 bases and 6 bases, with 18 bases remaining between them. The CDR3 reads CASSIARGGSNEQFF. The CDR3 DNA reads TGTGCCAGCAGTATTGCCCGGGGTGGGAGCAATGAGCAGTTCTTC.

This clonotype was observed a few times. The chain links TRBV4-1 to TRBJ2-1, with D perhaps TRBD2 (5 bases). The germline CDR1 and CDR2 sequences are MGHRA and YSYEKL. Trimming took off 5 bases at V and 2 bases at J, with 13 bases between the two ends. This CDR3 contains 15 residues. The CDR3 is CASSIQRGPYNEQFF. As DNA, the CDR3 is TGCGCCAGCAGCATCCAGCGAGGGCCCTACAATGAGCAGTTCTTC.

With respect to this clonotype: Its ends do not fully match the called genes, so a read error is possible. The rearrangement links TRBV12-3 or TRBV12-4 to TRBJ2-5, with a tentative D call TRBD2 (5 bases). This CDR3 has 11 residues. CDR3 nucleotide sequence: TGTGCCAGCAGTTTTGGGGAGACCCAGTGCTTC. Protein product: CASSFGETQCF.

This clonotype has a count of ten or more. The rearrangement links TRBV6-6 to TRBJ2-7, with D possibly being TRBD1 or TRBD2 (5 bases each). Per germline, CDR1 MNHNY and CDR2 SVGAGI (reference sequence). V dropped 1 base and J dropped 0 bases, with 7 bases sitting between them. The CDR3 length is 14 residues. This chain's CDR3 is CASSYLGTSYEQYF. The CDR3 DNA reads TGTGCCAGCAGTTACTTAGGGACCTCCTACGAGCAGTACTTC.

Points on this clonotype: A much larger clonotype is one base distant, so this may be a read error. The chain joins TRBV5-1 to TRBJ2-1, with D unclear. Trimming removed 3 bases from V and 10 bases from J, with 11 bases in between. Germline values: CDR1 SGHRS, CDR2 YFSETQ. The CDR3 has 12 residues. The chain's CDR3 is CASSSNLGEQFF. For the CDR3, the DNA is TGCGCCAGCAGCTCAAACCTCGGCGAGCAGTTCTTC.

This clonotype was detected only a few times. The chain employs TRBV11-2 and TRBJ2-5, with D perhaps TRBD1 or TRBD2 (6 bases each). CDR1 is SGHAT and CDR2 is FQNNGV in the germline V gene. Trimming took off 5 bases at V and 5 bases at J, with 9 bases between the two ends. The length of the CDR3 is 12 residues. CDR3 in amino acids: CASSTGRETQYF. The CDR3 DNA sequence: TGTGCCAGCAGCACAGGGAGGGAGACCCAGTACTTC.

This chain uses TRBV6-4 with TRBJ2-1; TRBD2 matches at 9 bases. The CDR3 totals 17 residues. From germline, CDR1 is MRHNA and CDR2 SNTAGT. V was pared by 0 bases and J by 4 bases, with 7 bases of the junction left unmatched. CDR3 region: CASSDSPSGMGYNEQFF. The CDR3 nucleotides read TGTGCCAGCAGTGACTCGCCTAGCGGGATGGGTTACAATGAGCAGTTCTTC.

The sample holds many counts of this clonotype. In DNA form, the CDR3 reads TGTGCCAGCAGTCCCCTTGGGGGTAGCGGGTACTACAATGAGCAGTTCTTC. Its translation is CASSPLGGSGYYNEQFF. This sequence joins TRBV28 and TRBJ2-1, with 7 positions matching TRBD2. This CDR3 has 17 residues. Looked up from germline, CDR1 is MDHEN and CDR2 is SYDVKM. Losses at the gene ends were 5 bases for V and 3 bases for J; bases not matched to a gene: 13.

This clonotype showed up many times. The J gene is TRBJ2-3, the V gene TRBV28, with D possibly matching TRBD1 (5 bases). The CDR3 is 17 residues long. CDR1 is MDHEN, CDR2 SYDVKM, per germline. Trimming stripped 1 base from V and 2 bases from J, with 16 bases between. Here the CDR3 reads CASSLSDSLSSTDTQYF. The CDR3 nucleotides read TGTGCCAGCAGTTTATCCGACAGCCTAAGTTCCACAGATACGCAGTATTTT.

This chain joins TRBV27 and TRBJ1-1; D perhaps matches TRBD1 (6 bases). This CDR3 spans 16 amino acids. V was pared by 0 bases and J by 1 base, with 12 bases between. From germline, CDR1 is MNHEY and CDR2 SMNVEV (reference sequence). CDR3 amino acids: CASSLSILQGNTEAFF. CDR3 bases: TGTGCCAGCAGTTTATCGATCCTACAGGGGAACACTGAAGCTTTCTTT.

This clonotype was picked up many times. The chain employs TRBV7-8 and TRBJ2-1, with 8 bases matching TRBD2. The junction had 6 bases not matched to a gene; V was cut back by 2 bases and J by 6 bases. This CDR3 has 15 residues. Germline lookup yields CDR1 SGHVS and CDR2 FQNEAQ. The CDR3 DNA is TGTGCCAGCAGCTTATCCGGGACTAGTCGCAATGAGCAGTTCTTC. Translating it yields CASSLSGTSRNEQFF.

The V gene is TRBV5-5, the J gene TRBJ1-5; D call uncertain. V was clipped by 2 bases and J by 2 bases, with 5 bases between them. CDR1 SGHKS and CDR2 YYEKEE come from the germline V gene (reference sequence). The CDR3 extends over 13 amino acids. CDR3 nucleotides: TGTGCCAGCAGCTTTATAGGCAATCAGCCCCAGCATTTT. Protein product: CASSFIGNQPQHF.